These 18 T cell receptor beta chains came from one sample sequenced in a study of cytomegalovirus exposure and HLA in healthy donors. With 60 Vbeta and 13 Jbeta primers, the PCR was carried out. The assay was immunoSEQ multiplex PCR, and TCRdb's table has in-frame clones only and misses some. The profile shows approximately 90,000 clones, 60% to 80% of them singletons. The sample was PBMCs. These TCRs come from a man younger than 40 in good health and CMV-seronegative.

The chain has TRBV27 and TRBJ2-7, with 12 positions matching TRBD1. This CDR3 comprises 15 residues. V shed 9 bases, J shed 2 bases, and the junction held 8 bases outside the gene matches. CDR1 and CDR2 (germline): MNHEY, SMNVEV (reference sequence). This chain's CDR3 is CASRLGTGGAYEQYF. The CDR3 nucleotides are TGTGCCAGTAGATTAGGGACAGGGGGCGCCTACGAGCAGTACTTC.

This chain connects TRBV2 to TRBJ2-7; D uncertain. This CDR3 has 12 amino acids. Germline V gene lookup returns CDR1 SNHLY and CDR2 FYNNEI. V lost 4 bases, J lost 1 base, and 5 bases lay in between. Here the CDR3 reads CASSGESYEQYF. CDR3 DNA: TGTGCCAGCAGTGGAGAATCCTACGAGCAGTACTTC.

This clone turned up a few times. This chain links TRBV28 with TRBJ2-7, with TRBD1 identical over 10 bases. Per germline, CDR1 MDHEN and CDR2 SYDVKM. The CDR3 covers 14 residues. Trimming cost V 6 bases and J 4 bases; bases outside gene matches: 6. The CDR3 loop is CASRAGTGAYEQYF. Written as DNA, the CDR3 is TGTGCCAGCAGAGCCGGGACAGGGGCGTACGAGCAGTACTTC.

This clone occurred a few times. CDR3 in DNA: TGTGCCAGCAGCCCCCAAACAGGGTCTAATTCACCCCTCCACTTT. Amino acid sequence: CASSPQTGSNSPLHF. J is TRBJ1-6 and V is TRBV11-2, with D perhaps matching TRBD1 (6 bases). Trimming stripped 5 bases from V and 6 bases from J, with 14 bases between. From germline, CDR1 is SGHAT and CDR2 FQNNGV. This CDR3 is 15 amino acids long.

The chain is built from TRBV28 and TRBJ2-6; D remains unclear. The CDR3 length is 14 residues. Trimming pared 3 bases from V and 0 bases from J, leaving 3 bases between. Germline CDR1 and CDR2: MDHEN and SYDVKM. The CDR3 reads CASSFISGANVLTF. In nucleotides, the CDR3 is TGTGCCAGCAGTTTTATCTCTGGGGCCAACGTCCTGACTTTC.

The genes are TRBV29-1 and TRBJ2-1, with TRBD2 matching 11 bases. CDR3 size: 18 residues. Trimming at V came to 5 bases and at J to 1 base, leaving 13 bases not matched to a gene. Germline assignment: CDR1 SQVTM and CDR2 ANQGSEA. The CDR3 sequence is CSVPGTSGALSSYNEQFF. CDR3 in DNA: TGCAGCGTTCCCGGGACTAGCGGAGCCCTAAGTTCCTACAATGAGCAGTTCTTC.

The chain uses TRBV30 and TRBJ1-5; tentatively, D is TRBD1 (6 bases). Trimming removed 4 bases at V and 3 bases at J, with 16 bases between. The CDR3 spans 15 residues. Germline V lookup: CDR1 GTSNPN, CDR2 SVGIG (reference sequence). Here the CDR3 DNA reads TGTGCCTGGACCCCCCGGGGGGCCAACAATCAGCCCCAGCATTTT. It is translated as CAWTPRGANNQPQHF.

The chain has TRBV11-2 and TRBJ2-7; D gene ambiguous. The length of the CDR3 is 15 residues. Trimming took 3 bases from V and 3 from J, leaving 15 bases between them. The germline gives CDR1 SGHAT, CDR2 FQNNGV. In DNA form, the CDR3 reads TGTGCCAGCAGCTTTGGCTCAGGTTGGTTCTACGAGCAGTACTTC. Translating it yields CASSFGSGWFYEQYF.

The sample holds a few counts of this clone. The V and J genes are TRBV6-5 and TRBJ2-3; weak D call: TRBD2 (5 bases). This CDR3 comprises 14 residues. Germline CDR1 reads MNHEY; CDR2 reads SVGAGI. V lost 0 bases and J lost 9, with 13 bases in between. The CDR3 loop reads CASSYSTSQRTQYF. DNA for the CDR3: TGTGCCAGCAGTTACTCCACCTCTCAGCGGACGCAGTATTTT.

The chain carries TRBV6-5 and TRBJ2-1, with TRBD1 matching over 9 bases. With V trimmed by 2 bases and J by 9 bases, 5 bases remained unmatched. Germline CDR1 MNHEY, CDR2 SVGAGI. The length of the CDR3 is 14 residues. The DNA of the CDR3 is TGTGCCAGCAGTTACGCGGGACAGGGTCGTGAGCAGTTCTTC. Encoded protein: CASSYAGQGREQFF.

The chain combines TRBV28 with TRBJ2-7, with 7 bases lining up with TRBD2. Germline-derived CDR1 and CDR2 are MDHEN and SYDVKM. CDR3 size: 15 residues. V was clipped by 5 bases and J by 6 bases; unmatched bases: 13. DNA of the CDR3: TGTGCCAGCAGTGTGGATGGGGGGGGGAGGGGCGAGCAGTACTTC. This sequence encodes CASSVDGGGRGEQYF.

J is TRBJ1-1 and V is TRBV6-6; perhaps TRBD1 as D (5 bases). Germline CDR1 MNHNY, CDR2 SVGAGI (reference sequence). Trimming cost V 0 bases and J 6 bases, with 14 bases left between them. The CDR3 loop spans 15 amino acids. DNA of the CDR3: TGTGCCAGCAGTTACTCACAAGGGGCCCTGGCTGAAGCTTTCTTT. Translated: CASSYSQGALAEAFF.

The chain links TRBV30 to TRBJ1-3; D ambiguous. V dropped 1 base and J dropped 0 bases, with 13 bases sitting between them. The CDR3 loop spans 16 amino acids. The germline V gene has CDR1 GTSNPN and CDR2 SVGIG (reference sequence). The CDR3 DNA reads TGTGCCTGGAGTGGAGGAAGGCTTTACTCTGGAAACACCATATATTTT. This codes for CAWSGGRLYSGNTIYF.

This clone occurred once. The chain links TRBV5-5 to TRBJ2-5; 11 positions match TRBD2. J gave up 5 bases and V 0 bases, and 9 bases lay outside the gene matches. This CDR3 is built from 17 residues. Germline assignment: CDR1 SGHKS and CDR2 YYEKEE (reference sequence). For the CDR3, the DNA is TGTGCCAGCAGCTTGGTTAGTAGCGGGGGGGTCCGGGAGACCCAGTACTTC. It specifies CASSLVSSGGVRETQYF.

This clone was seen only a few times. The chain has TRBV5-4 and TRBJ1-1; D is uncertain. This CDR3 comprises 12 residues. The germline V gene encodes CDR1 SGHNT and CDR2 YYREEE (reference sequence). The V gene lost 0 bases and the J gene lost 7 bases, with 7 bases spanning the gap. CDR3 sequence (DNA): TGTGCCAGCAGCTTGGTTGGTAGTGAAGCTTTCTTT. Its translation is CASSLVGSEAFF.

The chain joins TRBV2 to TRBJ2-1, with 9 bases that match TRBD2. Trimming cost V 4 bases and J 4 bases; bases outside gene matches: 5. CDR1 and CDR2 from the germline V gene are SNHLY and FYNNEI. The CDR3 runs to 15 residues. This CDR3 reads CASSVEREAYNEQFF. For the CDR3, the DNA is TGTGCCAGCAGTGTGGAGCGGGAGGCGTACAATGAGCAGTTCTTC.

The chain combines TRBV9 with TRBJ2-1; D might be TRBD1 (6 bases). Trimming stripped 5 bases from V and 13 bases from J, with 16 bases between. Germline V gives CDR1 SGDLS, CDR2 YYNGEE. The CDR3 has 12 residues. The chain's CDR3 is CASSLTEDRQFF. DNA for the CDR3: TGTGCCAGCAGTCTTACCGAGGACAGACAGTTCTTC.

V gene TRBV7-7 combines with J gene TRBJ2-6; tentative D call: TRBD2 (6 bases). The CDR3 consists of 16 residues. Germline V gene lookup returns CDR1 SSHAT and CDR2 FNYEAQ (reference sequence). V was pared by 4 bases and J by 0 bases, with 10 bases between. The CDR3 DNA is TGTGCCAGCAGCTCGAAGGAGGGCTCTGGGGCCAACGTCCTGACTTTC. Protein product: CASSSKEGSGANVLTF.